This entry lists 31 T cell receptor beta chains sequenced from one sample in a study of regulatory T cells in long-lasting Graves disease. The TCR beta library used iRepertoire HTBI primers with Arm-PCR amplification of CDR3. Using its own MiXCR run on the multiplex PCR reads, TCRdb lists one record per CDR3 protein. The sample lists over 500,000 distinct CDR3 sequences, 16% occurring once. Time point: newly diagnosed GD, antithyroid drugs for less than 3 months. The authors made the TCR library using RNA they extracted from PBMCs. The data were also submitted as part of a second study, on T cells in Graves' hyperthyroidism and ophthalmopathy.

Specimen: peripheral blood mononuclear cells (PBMCs), collected at new diagnosis, from a patient treated with antithyroid drugs. Every receptor here comes from a woman in her thirties with Graves disease.

The chain links TRBV6-1 to TRBJ2-2; 14 bases agree with TRBD2. V shed 11 bases and J 2 bases; nucleotides not matched to a gene: 16. The CDR3 has 19 residues. From germline, CDR1 is MNHNS and CDR2 SASEGT. Here the CDR3 DNA reads TGTGCCGGCTCCGCAGAATGGACTAGCGGGAGGTATAACACCGGGGAGCTGTTTTTT. Its protein is CAGSAEWTSGRYNTGELFF.

V and J are TRBV5-4 and TRBJ2-2; no clear D gene. Trimming removed 1 base at V and 0 bases at J, with 7 bases between. The CDR3 length is 15 residues. Germline V CDR1 and CDR2: SGHNT, YYREEE (reference sequence). The CDR3 loop is CASSLSQTNTGELFF. The CDR3 DNA reads TGTGCCAGCAGCTTGTCACAGACGAACACCGGGGAGCTGTTTTTT.

The sample holds a few counts of this clonotype. The CDR3 does not end in the conserved phenylalanine or tryptophan, so this is likely a read error. The DNA is omitted, as the CDR3 cannot be located on it reliably, and the CDR3 follows TCRdb's listing. The genes are TRBV20-1 and TRBJ2-1; the table's D call, TRBD2, has no DNA check behind it. The CDR3 adds up to 11 amino acids, both ends counted. The V gene's germline CDR1 is DFQATT and CDR2 SNEGSKA (reference sequence). This CDR3 is CSASGLPGSGI.

This clonotype was observed at least ten times. The CDR3 region is CASSQWGANTEAFF. The CDR3 DNA sequence: TGCGCCAGCAGCCAGTGGGGGGCGAACACTGAAGCTTTCTTT. This chain links TRBV5-1 with TRBJ1-1, with D maybe TRBD1 (6 bases). CDR1 and CDR2 (germline): SGHRS, YFSETQ. The CDR3 has 14 amino acids. Trimming pared 4 bases from V and 1 base from J, leaving 11 bases between. Complete variable domain (other parts from reference TRBV5-1 and TRBJ1-1): KAGVTQTPRYLIKTRGQQVTLSCSPISGHRSVSWYQQTPGQGLQFLFEYFSETQRNKGNFPGRFSGRQFSNSRSEMNVSTLELGDSALYLCASSQWGANTEAFFGQGTRLTVV.

This clonotype occurred many times. The chain links TRBV20-1 to TRBJ1-1; tentatively, D is TRBD1 (5 bases). The germline V gene has CDR1 DFQATT and CDR2 SNEGSKA (reference sequence). Trimming took 0 bases from V and 6 from J, leaving 17 bases between them. This CDR3 contains 15 residues. The chain's CDR3 is CSARDRPGMSAEAFF. In DNA form, the CDR3 reads TGCAGTGCTAGAGATCGCCCAGGGATGTCCGCTGAAGCTTTCTTT.

This clonotype was counted at least ten times. This chain connects TRBV5-1 to TRBJ2-7; D unresolved. The CDR3 runs 15 residues. Germline V lookup: CDR1 SGHRS, CDR2 YFSETQ. With 4 bases removed from V and 3 bases from J, the gap between germline ends came to 17 bases. The CDR3 reads CASSPGARFGYEQYF. CDR3 nucleotides: TGCGCCAGCAGCCCCGGAGCGAGGTTTGGCTACGAGCAGTACTTC. The complete variable domain, with remaining parts taken from reference TRBV5-1 and TRBJ2-7, reads KAGVTQTPRYLIKTRGQQVTLSCSPISGHRSVSWYQQTPGQGLQFLFEYFSETQRNKGNFPGRFSGRQFSNSRSEMNVSTLELGDSALYLCASSPGARFGYEQYFGPGTRLTVT.

This clonotype was counted many times. The chain carries TRBV7-9 and TRBJ1-1; D not certain. The CDR3 spans 13 residues. Trimming removed 5 bases from V and 2 bases from J, with 9 bases in between. Per the germline V gene, CDR1 is SEHNR and CDR2 is FQNEAQ (reference sequence). For the CDR3, the DNA is TGTGCCAGCAGCGTCACAGATAACACTGAAGCTTTCTTT. Translation gives CASSVTDNTEAFF.

This clonotype was counted at least ten times. The CDR3, as DNA: TGTGCCAGCAGTTTCGGGGTCGGGATAAGCGAAAAACTGTTTTTT. This translates into CASSFGVGISEKLFF. The chain employs TRBV27 and TRBJ1-4; D is unclear. CDR3 length equals 15 residues. Per the germline V gene, CDR1 is MNHEY and CDR2 is SMNVEV (reference sequence). The V end was cut by 3 bases, the J end by 8 bases, with 16 bases between.

This clonotype has more than one count but fewer than ten. J is TRBJ2-5 and V is TRBV6-2 or TRBV6-3, with TRBD1 as a possible D gene (5 bases). Between the trimmed V and J ends, which lost 2 bases and 6 bases, there was a span of 22 bases. This CDR3 contains 17 residues. Germline assignment: CDR1 MNHEY and CDR2 SVGEGT. CDR3 sequence (DNA): TGTGCCAGCAGTTACACCATCCCCAGGTCCGGACAAAAGACCCAGTACTTC. It specifies CASSYTIPRSGQKTQYF.

This clonotype was seen ten or more times. The V gene is TRBV12-3 or TRBV12-4, the J gene TRBJ1-5, with no clear D. V lost 5 bases to trimming and J lost 2 bases, with 7 bases between them. This CDR3 has 13 amino acids. CDR3 sequence reads: CASSVLGNQPQHF. The CDR3 DNA sequence: TGTGCCAGCAGTGTATTAGGCAATCAGCCCCAGCATTTT.

V usage is TRBV6-2 or TRBV6-3 and J usage is TRBJ1-6; 8 bases align to TRBD1. Germline loops: CDR1 MNHEY, CDR2 SVGEGT. The CDR3 consists of 14 residues. Trimming removed 6 bases from V and 13 bases from J; junction bases left unmatched: 11. CDR3 DNA sequence: TGTGCCAGCAGCCAAGGACAGGGTTTGGGTCCCCTCCACTTT. Translated: CASSQGQGLGPLHF.

This clonotype was observed at least ten times. The rearrangement joins TRBV11-2 to TRBJ1-2; 7 bases line up with TRBD1. Germline assignment: CDR1 SGHAT and CDR2 FQNNGV. There are 14 residues in the CDR3. With 5 bases clipped from V and 8 bases from J, the junction kept 11 bases outside the gene matches. The CDR3, as DNA: TGTGCCAGCAGCCTCAGACAGGGAACTGGAGGCTACACCTTC. Translation gives CASSLRQGTGGYTF.

The gene calls are TRBV7-2 and TRBJ1-1; no reliable D call. Germline CDR1 reads SGHTA; CDR2 reads FQGNSA. V lost 1 base, J lost 0 bases, and 9 bases lay in between. This CDR3 contains 15 residues. The CDR3 DNA is TGTGCCAGCAGCTTAGTGGGAGACATGAACACTGAAGCTTTCTTT. Translated, it gives CASSLVGDMNTEAFF.

Only a few counts were recorded for this clonotype. This chain joins TRBV6-2 or TRBV6-3 and TRBJ2-2; 8 nucleotides line up with TRBD2. The junction had 9 bases not matched to a gene; V was cut back by 5 bases and J by 4 bases. The CDR3 runs 16 residues. The germline CDR1 and CDR2 sequences are MNHEY and SVGEGT. The DNA for the CDR3 is TGTGCCAGCAGTCCGGGGGGGGCGCGGGGCACCGGGGAGCTGTTTTTT. This encodes CASSPGGARGTGELFF.

This clonotype was recorded once. The chain joins TRBV9 to TRBJ2-2; D uncertain. The germline gives CDR1 SGDLS, CDR2 YYNGEE. This CDR3 region has 14 residues. V lost 0 bases and J lost 6, with 9 bases in between. As DNA, the CDR3 is TGTGCCAGCAGCGTAGCTGTCCATGCCGGGGAGCTGTTTTTT. Translated, it gives CASSVAVHAGELFF. The variable domain in full, with the rest retrieved from reference TRBV9 and TRBJ2-2, is DSGVTQTPKHLITATGQRVTLRCSPRSGDLSVYWYQQSLDQGLQFLIQYYNGEERAKGNILERFSAQQFPDLHSELNLSSLELGDSALYFCASSVAVHAGELFFGEGSRLTVL.

This clonotype occurred a few times. This chain joins TRBV20-1 and TRBJ2-1, with TRBD2 as a possible D gene (5 bases). This CDR3 has 13 amino acids. V gave up 6 bases and J gave up 0 bases, with 9 bases separating them. CDR1 and CDR2 (germline): DFQATT, SNEGSKA (reference sequence). CDR3 DNA: TGCAGTGCCGAACGGGGCTCCTACAATGAGCAGTTCTTC. It encodes CSAERGSYNEQFF.

There are many counts of this clonotype. This chain joins TRBV10-3 and TRBJ1-2, with a possible D match to TRBD1 (5 bases). CDR1 and CDR2 from the germline V gene are ENHRY and SYGVKD. The length of the CDR3 is 13 residues. V was pared by 4 bases and J by 2 bases, with 8 bases between. The CDR3 reads CAISGAGNYGYTF. As DNA, the CDR3 is TGTGCCATCAGTGGGGCAGGGAACTATGGCTACACCTTC.

Many counts were recorded for this clonotype. The gene calls are TRBV29-1 and TRBJ2-2, with 9 bases matching TRBD2. V was clipped by 5 bases and J by 1 base; unmatched bases: 14. The CDR3 runs to 18 residues. Germline assignment: CDR1 SQVTM and CDR2 ANQGSEA. The CDR3 sequence is CSVSRRPSGTQNTGELFF. The CDR3 coding sequence is TGCAGCGTTTCGCGCCGGCCTAGCGGGACTCAGAACACCGGGGAGCTGTTTTTT.

This clonotype was observed many times. V usage is TRBV6-2 or TRBV6-3 and J usage is TRBJ2-7; D is unclear. The germline V gene encodes CDR1 MNHEY and CDR2 SVGEGT. This CDR3 is built from 13 residues. Trimming removed 6 bases from V and 2 bases from J, with 11 bases in between. The CDR3 region has the DNA TGTGCCAGCAGGGCCGACGGAGCCTACGAGCAGTACTTC. It specifies CASRADGAYEQYF.

J is TRBJ2-3 and V is TRBV20-1, with TRBD2 matching 7 bases. J gave up 2 bases and V 3 bases, and 8 bases lay outside the gene matches. This CDR3 is built from 15 residues. The germline V gene encodes CDR1 DFQATT and CDR2 SNEGSKA (reference sequence). CDR3 sequence reads: CSASTSGMNTDTQYF. The CDR3 DNA reads TGCAGTGCTAGTACCAGCGGGATGAACACAGATACGCAGTATTTT.

Note on this clonotype: Given a much more abundant clone one base away, this may be a read error. The rearrangement joins TRBV11-2 to TRBJ1-2; the D gene is possibly TRBD1 (6 bases). V lost 2 bases and J lost 2, with 15 bases in between. This CDR3 comprises 16 residues. Germline loops: CDR1 SGHAT, CDR2 FQNNGV. CDR3 loop: CASSLSGTRINYGYTF. The CDR3 DNA sequence: TGTGCCAGCAGCTTAAGCGGGACAAGGATCAACTATGGCTACACCTTC.

This clonotype was seen at least ten times. The chain links TRBV2 to TRBJ1-5; a weak D match, TRBD1 (5 bases). Germline CDR1 and CDR2: SNHLY and FYNNEI. The CDR3 consists of 16 residues. Deletions cut 1 base from V and 2 bases from J, with 12 bases between. The CDR3 loop is CASSEGQGVGNQPQHF. DNA for the CDR3: TGTGCCAGCAGTGAAGGCCAAGGGGTGGGCAATCAGCCCCAGCATTTT.

This clonotype was observed many times. The rearrangement joins TRBV6-1 to TRBJ1-1; D unclear. The CDR3 extends over 12 amino acids. The germline gives CDR1 MNHNS, CDR2 SASEGT. Trimming removed 6 bases at V and 10 bases at J, with 15 bases between. CDR3: CASSSSFSTAFF. The CDR3 DNA follows: TGTGCCAGCAGCTCCAGTTTCTCGACAGCTTTCTTT.

This clonotype was observed once. One base away lies a much larger clone, so this may be a sequencing read error. The DNA of the CDR3 is TGCGCCAGCAGTGGGTCGCCCGGCATGAATGAAAAACTGTTTTTT. Its protein product is CASSGSPGMNEKLFF. The chain carries TRBV10-1 and TRBJ1-4; D gene ambiguous. The CDR3 length is 15 residues. Germline-derived CDR1 and CDR2 are WNHNN and SYGVQD (reference sequence). The V end was cut by 4 bases, the J end by 5 bases, with 14 bases between.

To note about this clonotype: Here the CDR3 omits its conserved ending phenylalanine or tryptophan, so a read error is the likely source. The DNA is omitted, as the CDR3 cannot be located on it reliably, and the CDR3 follows TCRdb's listing. The chain couples TRBV12-5 to TRBJ2-1; TRBD1, as called in the table, went unchecked against the DNA. Per the germline V gene, CDR1 is LGHNT and CDR2 is FRNRAP. From its first to its last residue, the CDR3 has 16 amino acids. The CDR3 sequence: CASGSGGSKPYNEQLL.

In this sample, this clonotype turned up many times. This sequence joins TRBV28 and TRBJ2-7, with 7 positions matching TRBD2. V dropped 3 bases and J dropped 5; count of bases not matched to a gene: 4. Germline V gene sequence: CDR1 MDHEN, CDR2 SYDVKM. The length of the CDR3 is 13 residues. The CDR3 DNA is TGTGCCAGCAGTTTTGCGGGAGTGGACGAGCAGTACTTC. Amino acids: CASSFAGVDEQYF.

The sample holds many counts of this clonotype. The CDR3 spells CASSEGSSRSYEQYF. The CDR3, as DNA: TGTGCCAGCAGTGAAGGGTCTAGCAGGTCCTACGAGCAGTACTTC. The chain uses TRBV2 and TRBJ2-7; tentative D call: TRBD2 (5 bases). Trimming removed 1 base from V and 1 base from J, with 11 bases in between. Germline lookup yields CDR1 SNHLY and CDR2 FYNNEI. The CDR3 extends over 15 amino acids. Drawing the rest from reference TRBV2 and TRBJ2-7, the complete variable domain is EPEVTQTPSHQVTQMGQEVILRCVPISNHLYFYWYRQILGQKVEFLVSFYNNEISEKSEIFDDQFSVERPDGSNFTLKIRSTKLEDSAMYFCASSEGSSRSYEQYFGPGTRLTVT.

The chain couples TRBV7-2 to TRBJ1-4; D may be TRBD1 (5 bases). Germline-derived CDR1 and CDR2 are SGHTA and FQGNSA. Trimming left V 5 bases short and J 0 bases short, with 16 bases between. The CDR3 consists of 17 residues. The CDR3, as DNA: TGTGCCAGCAGCCCGACAGTTACCCGTGCAACTAATGAAAAACTGTTTTTT. Its protein product is CASSPTVTRATNEKLFF.

This clonotype showed up many times. The chain is built from TRBV2 and TRBJ2-5; unclear D gene. This CDR3 region has 11 residues. The V gene lost 3 bases and the J gene lost 7 bases, with 6 bases spanning the gap. Germline CDR1 and CDR2: SNHLY and FYNNEI. The CDR3 loop reads CASSDLGTQYF. DNA of the CDR3: TGTGCCAGCAGTGATTTAGGGACCCAGTACTTC.

This clonotype was picked up many times. The rearrangement joins TRBV11-2 to TRBJ1-1; D not certain. Deletions cut 2 bases from V and 7 bases from J, with 14 bases between. The germline gives CDR1 SGHAT, CDR2 FQNNGV. The CDR3 length is 14 residues. In DNA, the CDR3 is TGTGCCAGCAGCTTACCTGTAGGGTCTGGTGAAGCTTTCTTT. It yields the protein CASSLPVGSGEAFF.

This clonotype was recorded a few times. The chain carries TRBV5-1 and TRBJ2-1; 9 bases align to TRBD2. This CDR3 is 14 amino acids long. The trim removed 4 bases at V and 6 bases at J, leaving 5 bases unmatched. Germline CDR1 SGHRS, CDR2 YFSETQ. CDR3 sequence: CASSAGLAPNEQFF. DNA for the CDR3: TGCGCCAGCAGCGCCGGACTAGCGCCCAATGAGCAGTTCTTC.